This paragraph reports one T cell receptor (beta chain). The data originate from a study of cytomegalovirus exposure and HLA in healthy donors. The repertoire was sequenced with immunoSEQ multiplex PCR; TCRdb's copy has only in-frame clones and lacks some. In the table there are some 140,000 clones, less than 90% of which are singletons. V was clipped by 1 base and J by 2 bases, with 15 bases between them. The CDR3 totals 17 residues. The germline V gene encodes CDR1 SGHTA and CDR2 FQGNSA. The gene calls are TRBV7-2 and TRBJ2-1; D gene unclear. The origin of this receptor is a man younger than 35 in good health and CMV-seropositive. Source material: PBMCs. Here the CDR3 reads CASSLGLAPRAYNEQFF. The DNA for the CDR3 is TGTGCCAGCAGCTTAGGTTTGGCTCCTCGGGCCTACAATGAGCAGTTCTTC.